Presented here are 19 T cell receptor beta chains from one specimen sequenced in a study of cytomegalovirus exposure and HLA in healthy donors. The PCR used 60 Vbeta and 13 Jbeta primers. The assay was immunoSEQ multiplex PCR, and TCRdb's table has in-frame clones only and misses some. Here the sample spans fewer than 200,000 clones, approximately 84% being singletons. Sequenced sample: PBMCs. All receptors derive from a man under 40 in good health and CMV-seropositive.

V gene TRBV14 combines with J gene TRBJ1-2; no definite D call. The CDR3 is 15 amino acids. Germline V CDR1 and CDR2: SGHDN, FVKESK. Trimming removed 0 bases at V and 4 bases at J, with 12 bases between. For the CDR3, the DNA is TGTGCCAGCAGCCAAGATCGGGAGGGTCTCTATGGCTACACCTTC. Amino acid sequence: CASSQDREGLYGYTF.

This clone was seen a few times. The chain recombines TRBV7-9 with TRBJ2-6; tentatively, D is TRBD1 (5 bases). The CDR3 spans 15 residues. The V and J ends lost 5 bases and 2 bases respectively, with 10 bases between them. Germline assignment: CDR1 SEHNR and CDR2 FQNEAQ (reference sequence). In DNA form, the CDR3 reads TGTGCCAGCAGCGAACAGGAGCCTGGGGCCAACGTCCTGACTTTC. This translates into CASSEQEPGANVLTF.

This rearrangement joins TRBV7-6 to TRBJ2-7; D is perhaps TRBD2 (6 bases). CDR3 length: 15 residues. Germline CDR1 SGHVS, CDR2 FNYEAQ. Trimming cost V 4 bases and J 0 bases, with 13 bases left between them. The CDR3 sequence: CASSSQEGSSYEQYV. The DNA of the CDR3 is TGTGCCAGCAGCTCCCAGGAGGGAAGCTCCTACGAGCAGTACGTC.

This clone was detected once. The V gene is TRBV11-1, the J gene TRBJ2-1; possible D gene TRBD1, 6 bases. This CDR3 is 17 amino acids long. Germline CDR1 and CDR2: SGHAT and FQDESV (reference sequence). Trimming removed 4 bases from V and 2 bases from J, with 18 bases in between. The CDR3, as DNA: TGTGCCAGCAGCTCAACCGGGACACTAGGGGCCTACAATGAGCAGTTCTTC. It codes for CASSSTGTLGAYNEQFF.

The rearrangement uses TRBV5-6 and TRBJ2-7; 7 bases align to TRBD1. This CDR3 contains 17 residues. Germline CDR1 is SGHDT and CDR2 is YYEEEE. J lost 3 bases, V lost 0 bases, and 12 bases had no gene match. CDR3 DNA sequence: TGTGCCAGCAGCTTGGTCAGAAGGGGGCGTATAGACTACGAGCAGTACGTC. As protein: CASSLVRRGRIDYEQYV.

The chain recombines TRBV10-2 with TRBJ1-2; 7 bases map to TRBD1. V trimming: 5 bases; J trimming: 5 bases; junction bases outside the gene matches: 8. Germline V gene sequence: CDR1 WSHSY, CDR2 SAAADI. The CDR3 contains 14 residues. The CDR3 here is CASSFGQETYGYTF. In DNA, the CDR3 is TGCGCCAGCAGTTTCGGACAGGAAACATATGGCTACACCTTC.

This clone has only one observation. The gene calls are TRBV6-5 and TRBJ2-3; TRBD2 might be the D (6 bases). Germline CDR1 reads MNHEY; CDR2 reads SVGAGI. Between the trimmed V and J ends, which lost 6 bases and 3 bases, there was a span of 10 bases. The CDR3 is 13 amino acids. This chain's CDR3 is CASSDGTTDTQYF. In DNA form, the CDR3 reads TGTGCCAGCAGCGATGGGACTACAGATACGCAGTATTTT.

This chain connects TRBV29-1 to TRBJ1-1; TRBD1 is a possible D gene (5 bases). Germline CDR1 reads SQVTM; CDR2 reads ANQGSEA. Between the trimmed V and J ends, which lost 2 bases and 7 bases, there was a span of 8 bases. CDR3 size: 11 residues. The CDR3 DNA sequence: TGCAGCGTTGAATGGGGGGGTGAAGCTTTCTTT. Its translation is CSVEWGGEAFF.

The gene calls are TRBV7-2 and TRBJ2-2, with D possibly TRBD2 on 5 matching bases. The CDR3 has 14 residues. Trimming removed 1 base at V and 4 bases at J, with 7 bases between. Germline V gene data show CDR1 as SGHTA and CDR2 as FQGNSA. CDR3 residues: CASSLDRGTGELFF. DNA of the CDR3: TGTGCCAGCAGCTTAGACCGGGGCACCGGGGAGCTGTTTTTT.

The CDR3 nucleotides are TGTGCCAGCAGCTTAGCCCCGGGACAGGGGATTCTGGAGCAGTACGTC. Translating gives CASSLAPGQGILEQYV. The genes are TRBV11-3 and TRBJ2-7, with 10 bases identical to TRBD1. V shed 1 base, J shed 7 bases, and the junction held 10 bases outside the gene matches. This CDR3 region has 16 residues. CDR1 is SGHNT and CDR2 is YENEEA in the germline V gene.

The rearrangement joins TRBV12-5 to TRBJ1-1; D is perhaps TRBD1 (6 bases). V lost 7 bases and J lost 1, with 16 bases in between. Germline V gene sequence: CDR1 LGHNT, CDR2 FRNRAP. CDR3 length: 15 amino acids. CDR3 sequence (DNA): TGTGCTAGTGTTGACTCACAGGGATGGAACACTGAAGCTTTCTTT. Translating it yields CASVDSQGWNTEAFF.

The V and J genes are TRBV6-5 and TRBJ2-5, with 7 nucleotides matching TRBD1. CDR3 length: 13 residues. Germline CDR1 MNHEY, CDR2 SVGAGI. V was pared by 6 bases and J by 2 bases, with 3 bases of the junction left unmatched. CDR3: CASSGTVQETQYF. The CDR3 nucleotides are TGTGCCAGCAGCGGGACAGTTCAAGAGACCCAGTACTTC.

The rearrangement uses TRBV5-3 and TRBJ2-3; 12 bases fit TRBD2. TRBV5-3 is an ORF, and what it does is uncertain. V lost 4 bases, J lost 5 bases, and 11 bases stayed unmatched. The CDR3 covers 17 residues. The CDR3: CARSPSTLAGGRDTQYF. DNA for the CDR3: TGTGCCAGAAGCCCTTCCACCCTAGCGGGAGGGCGAGATACGCAGTATTTT.

The chain recombines TRBV27 with TRBJ2-5; 9 positions agree with TRBD1. The V segment lost 10 bases and the J segment 6 bases; nucleotides outside the gene matches: 12. The CDR3 consists of 14 residues. The germline gives CDR1 MNHEY, CDR2 SMNVEV (reference sequence). The CDR3 spells CANMTGGGGKTQYF. The CDR3 coding sequence is TGTGCCAACATGACAGGGGGGGGCGGAAAGACCCAGTACTTC.

The table lists this clone with a few counts. The V call is TRBV7-8, the J call TRBJ2-1, with D possibly TRBD1 on 5 matching bases. V was pared by 5 bases and J by 6 bases, with 23 bases between. The CDR3 has 17 residues. Germline CDR1 reads SGHVS; CDR2 reads FQNEAQ. The CDR3: CASSVRIAGWGANEQFF. The CDR3 DNA follows: TGTGCCAGCAGCGTAAGGATTGCAGGGTGGGGTGCCAATGAGCAGTTCTTC.

Concerning this clone itself: The junction does not match germline at one end; this may be a read error. The chain joins TRBV7-7 to TRBJ2-1, with 7 nucleotides matching TRBD1. The CDR3 runs to 15 residues. The germline V gene encodes CDR1 SSHAT and CDR2 FNYEAQ (reference sequence). CDR3 region: CASSLGRGFDNEQFF. Here the CDR3 DNA reads TGTGCTAGCAGCTTGGGCAGGGGGTTTGACAATGAGCAGTTCTTC.

The rearrangement links TRBV5-1 to TRBJ1-2; TRBD1 aligns across 7 bases. J was trimmed by 4 bases and V by 5 bases; bases with no gene match: 8. The CDR3 spans 14 residues. Germline V CDR1 and CDR2: SGHRS, YFSETQ. In DNA form, the CDR3 reads TGCGCCAGCAGTTCGGACAGGCTGCTCTATGGCTACACCTTC. This codes for CASSSDRLLYGYTF.

This chain links TRBV30 with TRBJ2-7; 7 bases agree with TRBD2. The trim removed 1 base at V and 2 bases at J, leaving 5 bases unmatched. The CDR3 has 14 residues. Per germline, CDR1 GTSNPN and CDR2 SVGIG (reference sequence). CDR3 region: CAWSGLAATYEQYF. CDR3 DNA: TGTGCCTGGAGTGGGCTAGCGGCGACCTACGAGCAGTACTTC.

V is TRBV4-1 and J is TRBJ2-2; 9 nucleotides match TRBD2. The CDR3 has 16 residues. CDR1 and CDR2 (germline): MGHRA, YSYEKL. With 4 bases clipped from V and 4 bases from J, the junction kept 7 bases outside the gene matches. DNA for the CDR3: TGCGCCAGCAGCCTCTTTAGCGGGAGAGGCACCGGGGAGCTGTTTTTT. The encoded protein is CASSLFSGRGTGELFF.